These 5 T cell receptor beta chains came from one sample sequenced in a study of T cells in Graves' hyperthyroidism and ophthalmopathy. Amplified TCR beta CDR3 regions came from RNA transcripts. Carried out on the TCR CDR3, a first-round RT-PCR used the HTBI primer set. TCRdb ran MiXCR on the multiplex PCR reads and lists one entry per CDR3 protein. The sample holds over 650,000 distinct CDR3 sequences, approximately 42% seen once. The sequenced sample was peripheral blood or thyroid tissue (not recorded which). Receptors originate from an adult man with Graves' disease, either hyperthyroidism or ophthalmopathy (not recorded which).

This clonotype was recorded many times. The chain employs TRBV12-3 or TRBV12-4 and TRBJ1-5, with TRBD1 as a possible D gene (5 bases). V lost 1 base, J lost 4 bases, and 8 bases lay in between. This CDR3 is 14 amino acids long. The CDR3 here is CASSLGQINQPQHF. CDR3 DNA: TGTGCCAGCAGTTTAGGACAGATTAATCAGCCCCAGCATTTT.

This clonotype was counted many times. This chain uses TRBV7-9 with TRBJ2-7, with TRBD2 as a possible D gene (5 bases). Germline V gives CDR1 SEHNR, CDR2 FQNEAQ (reference sequence). This CDR3 has 16 amino acids. Between the trimmed V and J ends, which lost 5 bases and 0 bases, there was a span of 17 bases. CDR3 region: CASSGRADLPSYEQYF. The CDR3 DNA reads as TGTGCCAGCAGCGGGCGGGCGGACCTACCCTCCTACGAGCAGTACTTC.

This clonotype occurred many times. The rearrangement links TRBV15 to TRBJ1-6, with D hard to call. The CDR3 sequence is 14 residues long. The V end was cut by 3 bases, the J end by 7 bases, with 10 bases between. The germline V gene has CDR1 LNHNV and CDR2 YYDKDF (reference sequence). The CDR3 DNA reads TGTGCCACCAGCAGCTTAGCGCCGAATTCACCCCTCCACTTT. Amino acid sequence: CATSSLAPNSPLHF.

On this clonotype: This may be a read error, as it is one base from a much larger clone. Without the conserved terminal phenylalanine or tryptophan, this CDR3 likely stems from a read error. This chain uses TRBV29-1 with TRBJ2-5; 7 bases agree with TRBD1. The CDR3 is 12 amino acids. The germline V gene has CDR1 SQVTM and CDR2 ANQGSEA. The CDR3 sequence: CSAHDRAETQYL. The CDR3 coding sequence is TGCAGTGCTCACGACAGGGCAGAGACCCAGTACCTC.

CDR3 amino acids: CATSDLGRDEKLFF. The CDR3 nucleotides read TGTGCCACCAGTGATTTGGGGCGAGATGAAAAACTGTTTTTT. The V and J genes are TRBV24-1 and TRBJ1-4; D not certain. CDR1 is KGHDR, CDR2 SFDVKD, per germline. This CDR3 comprises 14 residues. V lost 0 bases, J lost 6 bases, and 7 bases lay in between.